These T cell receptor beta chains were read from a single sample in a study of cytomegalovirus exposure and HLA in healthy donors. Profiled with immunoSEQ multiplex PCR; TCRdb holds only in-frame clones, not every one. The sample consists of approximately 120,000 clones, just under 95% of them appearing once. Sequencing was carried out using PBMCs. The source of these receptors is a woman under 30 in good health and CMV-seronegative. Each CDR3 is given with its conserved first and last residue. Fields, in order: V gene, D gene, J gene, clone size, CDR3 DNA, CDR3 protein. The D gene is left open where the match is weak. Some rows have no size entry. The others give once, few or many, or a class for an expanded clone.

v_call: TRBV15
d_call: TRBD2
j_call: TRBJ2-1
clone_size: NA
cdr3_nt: TGTGCCACCAGCAGAGCTGCCGGGGGAGGGAACAATGAGCAGTTCTTC
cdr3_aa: CATSRAAGGGNNEQFF

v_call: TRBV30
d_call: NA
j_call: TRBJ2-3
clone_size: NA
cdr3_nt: TGTGCCTGGAGCCTTATTGGGGGGGCGACAGATACGCAGTATTTT
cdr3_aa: CAWSLIGGATDTQYF

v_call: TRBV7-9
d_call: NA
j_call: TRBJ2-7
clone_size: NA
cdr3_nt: TGTGCCAGCAGCTTAGCTTTAGGCCCTCAGGTCGAGCAGTACTTC
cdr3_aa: CASSLALGPQVEQYF

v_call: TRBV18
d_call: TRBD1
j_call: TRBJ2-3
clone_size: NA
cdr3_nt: TGTGCCAGCTCACCACCCAGGGGGACAGGGGATGAGGATACGCAGTATTTT
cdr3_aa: CASSPPRGTGDEDTQYF

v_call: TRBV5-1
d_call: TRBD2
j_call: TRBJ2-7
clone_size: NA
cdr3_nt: TGCGCCAGCAGCGAGCGGGGGGGCTCCTACGAGCAGTACTTC
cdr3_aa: CASSERGGSYEQYF

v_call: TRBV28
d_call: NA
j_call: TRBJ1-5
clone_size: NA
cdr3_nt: TGTGCCAGCAGAAATCCCCCCCCCAGGGGCGATCAGCCCCAGCATTTT
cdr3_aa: CASRNPPPRGDQPQHF

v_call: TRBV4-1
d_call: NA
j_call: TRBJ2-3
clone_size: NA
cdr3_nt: TGCGCCAGCAGCCAAGTCGGGAGCACAGATACGCAGTATTTT
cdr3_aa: CASSQVGSTDTQYF

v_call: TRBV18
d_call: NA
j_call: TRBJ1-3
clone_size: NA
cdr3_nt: TGTGCCAGCTCACCGTTGACATTCAGGGGCACCTCTGGAAACACCATATATTTT
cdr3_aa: CASSPLTFRGTSGNTIYF

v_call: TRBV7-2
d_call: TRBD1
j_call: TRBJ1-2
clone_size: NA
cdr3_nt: TGTGCCAGCAGCTCGAGACAGGGACCTAGAGGCTACACCTTC
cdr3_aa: CASSSRQGPRGYTF

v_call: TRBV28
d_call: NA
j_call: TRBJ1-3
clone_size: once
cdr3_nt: TGTGCCAGCAGTTTATATCAGGGGACTGGAAACACCATATATTTT
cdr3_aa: CASSLYQGTGNTIYF

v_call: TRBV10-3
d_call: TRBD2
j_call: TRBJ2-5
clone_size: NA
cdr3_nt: TGTGCCATCAGCGGACTAGCGGGGGAAGAGACCCAGTACTTC
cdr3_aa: CAISGLAGEETQYF

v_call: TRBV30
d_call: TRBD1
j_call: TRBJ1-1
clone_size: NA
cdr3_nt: TGTGCCCGGACCCCAGGGGGCCTGGGCACTGAAGCTTTCTTT
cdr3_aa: CARTPGGLGTEAFF

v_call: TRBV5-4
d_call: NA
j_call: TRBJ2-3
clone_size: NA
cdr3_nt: TGTGCCAGCAGTGGAACAGGGCCCAGCACAGATACGCAGTATTTT
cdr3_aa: CASSGTGPSTDTQYF

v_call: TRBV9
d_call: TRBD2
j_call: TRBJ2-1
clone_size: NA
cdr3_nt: TGTGCCAGCAGCCCCCGAGCGGGGGTGAGGTATGAGCAGTTCTTC
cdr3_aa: CASSPRAGVRYEQFF

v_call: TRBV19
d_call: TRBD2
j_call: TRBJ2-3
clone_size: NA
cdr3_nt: TGTGCCAGTACGCCCAGCGGGACCACAGATACGCAGTATTTT
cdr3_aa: CASTPSGTTDTQYF

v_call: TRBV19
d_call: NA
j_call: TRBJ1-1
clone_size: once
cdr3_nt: TGTGCCAGTAGTATAGACAGGGACACTGAAGCTTTCTTT
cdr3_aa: CASSIDRDTEAFF

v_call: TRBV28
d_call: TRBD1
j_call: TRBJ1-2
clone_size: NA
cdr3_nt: TGTGCCAGCAGTTTCCGGACTGGGGACAGGGTCCACATGGGCTACACCTTC
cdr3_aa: CASSFRTGDRVHMGYTF